This T cell receptor (beta chain) is drawn from a study of blood T cell repertoires in COVID-19. About the research overall: The analysed material was cDNA or gDNA that came from T cells, B-cell-depleted T cells, or PBMCs.

Authors' methods: For nucleated cells, counts were estimated from reference gene primer amplification. Generated by immunoSEQ multiplex PCR, the TCRdb table keeps only in-frame clones and is missing some. From that table come the V and J calls and clone size; the DNA was used to work out D and trimming. Of roughly 300,000 clones listed, 92% are singletons. Individuals aged about 18 to 89 years were recruited from roughly 23 US areas. Each participant's cohort was designated according to participant-reported clinical history. Sequences were obtained from PBMCs or T cells enriched from blood (not recorded which). The receptor's source is a woman younger than 45 who had recovered from COVID-19.

CDR3 protein: CASSQDDRGVYNEQFF. CDR3 coding DNA: TGCGCCAGCAGCCAAGATGACCGGGGGGTCTACAATGAGCAGTTCTTC. J is TRBJ2-1 and V is TRBV4-1; 7 positions match TRBD2. The CDR3 runs 16 residues. Germline V CDR1 and CDR2: MGHRA, YSYEKL. With 0 bases clipped from V and 3 bases from J, the junction kept 5 bases outside the gene matches.